Below are 12 T cell receptor beta chains sequenced from a single sample in a study of Ad26.COV2.S vaccination and SARS-CoV-2 variants. Treatment in this sample: some 19 received Ad26.COV2.S at low or high dose, single or two shots; several received placebo; per-sample allocation not given. It was on day 63 after the first vaccine or placebo injection that samples were taken. Assay: immunoSEQ multiplex PCR; the TCRdb copy retains only in-frame clones and omits some. The table lists approximately 500,000 clones, around 88% of them singletons, with more than 10% in the top ten. The specimen comprised peripheral blood, sampled in a trial of Ad26.COV2.S vaccine versus placebo. The receptors here all came from a person aged 18-65 years who received the Ad26.COV2.S COVID-19 vaccine or a placebo.

This clone was seen only once. CDR3 in DNA: TGTGCCACACACAAGGTCCAGCGGTCCCGTTGGTTCTTC. It yields the protein CATHKVQRSRWFF. The chain joins TRBV27 to TRBJ2-1, with D perhaps matching TRBD2 (5 bases). The CDR3 runs to 13 residues. The V gene's germline CDR1 is MNHEY and CDR2 SMNVEV (reference sequence). The V gene lost 10 bases and the J gene lost 15 bases, with 25 bases spanning the gap.

The genes are TRBV11-2 and TRBJ1-6; D may be TRBD1 (5 bases). The CDR3 runs 13 residues. V was clipped by 1 base and J by 16 bases, with 14 bases between them. Germline CDR1 SGHAT, CDR2 FQNNGV. CDR3 DNA sequence: TGTGCCAGCAGCTTAGGTTTGGACACCATACTCCACTTT. It yields the protein CASSLGLDTILHF.

The chain employs TRBV28 and TRBJ2-3; 7 bases line up with TRBD1. The CDR3 runs to 15 residues. The V segment lost 2 bases and the J segment 6 bases; nucleotides outside the gene matches: 8. Germline loops: CDR1 MDHEN, CDR2 SYDVKM. The CDR3 here is CASSLAQGVADTQYF. CDR3 DNA: TGTGCCAGCAGTTTAGCGCAGGGGGTTGCGGATACGCAGTATTTT.

The chain is built from TRBV7-9 and TRBJ1-2, with D possibly matching TRBD1 (6 bases). Germline assignment: CDR1 SEHNR and CDR2 FQNEAQ (reference sequence). V was trimmed by 5 bases and J by 4 bases, leaving 20 bases between them. CDR3 length: 16 residues. CDR3 amino acids: CASSDRDTYHIYGYTF. The CDR3 DNA reads as TGTGCCAGCAGCGACCGGGACACCTATCACATCTATGGCTACACCTTC.

The chain joins TRBV30 to TRBJ2-1; 7 nucleotides line up with TRBD2. This CDR3 has 13 amino acids. Looked up from germline, CDR1 is GTSNPN and CDR2 is SVGIG (reference sequence). The J segment lost 15 bases and the V segment lost 1 base, leaving 12 bases of the junction unmatched. The CDR3 DNA reads as TGTGCCTGGAGTGAATCTAGCGGAACAACGGCGTTCTTC. It specifies CAWSESSGTTAFF.

The chain combines TRBV28 with TRBJ1-2; 8 bases are a match to TRBD1. Germline CDR1 is MDHEN and CDR2 is SYDVKM. The CDR3 has 15 amino acids. J was trimmed by 4 bases and V by 4 bases; bases with no gene match: 8. The CDR3 DNA sequence: TGTGCCAGCAGTTCGCGGGGACAGGAATTCTATGGCTACACCTTC. The encoded protein is CASSSRGQEFYGYTF.

The CDR3 DNA follows: TGTGCCAGCAGTTTATCGGGCGGGGGACCTAGGGGCTACACCTTC. Translated, it gives CASSLSGGGPRGYTF. The chain links TRBV27 to TRBJ1-2; a weak D match, TRBD1 (5 bases). The germline gives CDR1 MNHEY, CDR2 SMNVEV (reference sequence). CDR3 length: 15 amino acids. With 0 bases removed from V and 8 bases from J, the gap between germline ends came to 16 bases.

This clone was counted once. The chain recombines TRBV29-1 with TRBJ2-3; D remains ambiguous. Germline CDR1 is SQVTM and CDR2 is ANQGSEA. The ends were cut back, 6 bases at V and 4 bases at J, with 8 bases in the middle. The length of the CDR3 is 11 residues. Here the CDR3 DNA reads TGCAGCGTGGCGTTAGCAGATACGCAGTATTTT. Translating it yields CSVALADTQYF.

This chain connects TRBV19 to TRBJ1-4; 9 positions match TRBD1. V shed 5 bases, J shed 3 bases, and the junction held 1 base outside the gene matches. CDR3 length equals 14 residues. Per germline, CDR1 LNHDA and CDR2 SQIVND (reference sequence). The CDR3 sequence: CASSYRGPNEKLFF. DNA for the CDR3: TGTGCCAGTAGTTACAGGGGGCCTAATGAAAAACTGTTTTTT.

The chain combines TRBV30 with TRBJ2-2; TRBD2 agrees at 12 bases. The germline V gene has CDR1 GTSNPN and CDR2 SVGIG (reference sequence). The CDR3 is 18 amino acids. J was trimmed by 5 bases and V by 0 bases; bases with no gene match: 10. The CDR3, as DNA: TGTGCCTGGAGTGTACCGCGACTAGCGGGAGTATATACCGGGGAGCTGTTTTTT. This gives the protein CAWSVPRLAGVYTGELFF.

This sequence joins TRBV7-9 and TRBJ1-3; 7 bases line up with TRBD1. Germline V CDR1 and CDR2: SEHNR, FQNEAQ (reference sequence). The CDR3 runs to 18 residues. J gave up 2 bases and V 1 base, and 11 bases lay outside the gene matches. The CDR3, as DNA: TGTGCCAGCAGCTTAGGTCTGGGGCCAGGGGGTGCTGGAAACACCATATATTTT. Its translation: CASSLGLGPGGAGNTIYF.

This clone was seen more than once but under ten times. The V call is TRBV28, the J call TRBJ2-1, with 7 bases that match TRBD2. After removal of 5 bases from V and 6 bases from J, the junction contained 16 bases not matched to a gene. Germline CDR1 and CDR2: MDHEN and SYDVKM. This CDR3 spans 17 amino acids. The CDR3 sequence: CASSAPRGGNTGNEQFF. The CDR3 DNA sequence: TGTGCCAGCAGTGCCCCCCGGGGAGGGAATACAGGCAATGAGCAGTTCTTC.